This T cell receptor beta chain was observed in a study of blood T cell repertoires in COVID-19. Overall study: Italy, Spain and the United States were the sources of the convalescent and acute COVID-19 samples. PBMCs, B-cell-depleted T cells, or T cells were the source of the cDNA or gDNA that made up the material.

Source study methods: The authors estimated nucleated cell counts from reference gene primer amplification. Sequenced by immunoSEQ multiplex PCR; TCRdb stores in-frame clones only, minus some. For V, J and clone size, that table is used; D and trimming come from the DNA. This repertoire shows around 270,000 clones, 88% found once; its top ten account for 4%. The CDR3 has 15 amino acids. Germline loops: CDR1 SQVTM, CDR2 ANQGSEA. Trimming cost V 6 bases and J 1 base; bases outside gene matches: 10. This sequence originates from a man in his 60s who had recovered from COVID-19. The rearrangement joins TRBV29-1 to TRBJ2-7; 9 nucleotides match TRBD1. Source material: peripheral blood. The DNA of the CDR3 is TGCAGCGTCGAGGATGGGACAGGGCCATCCTACGAGCAGTACTTC. Protein sequence: CSVEDGTGPSYEQYF.